Following are 27 T cell receptor beta chains from one sample sequenced in a study of cytomegalovirus exposure and HLA in healthy donors. Both 60 Vbeta primers and 13 Jbeta primers went into the PCR. The data were produced by immunoSEQ multiplex PCR, yet TCRdb's version contains in-frame clones alone and is incomplete. The data contain 130,000 or so clones, 78% of them seen just once; the ten biggest clones take up approximately 1.6%. Sample: PBMCs. The receptors were gathered from a female donor in good health and CMV-seronegative.

This chain uses TRBV19 with TRBJ2-2, with 11 positions matching TRBD2. The CDR3 has 16 residues. Germline V lookup: CDR1 LNHDA, CDR2 SQIVND (reference sequence). Trimming at V came to 10 bases and at J to 2 bases, leaving 9 bases not matched to a gene. CDR3 region: CATNSGRVSNTGELFF. The CDR3, as DNA: TGTGCCACTAATAGCGGGAGGGTTAGTAACACCGGGGAGCTGTTTTTT.

The chain joins TRBV11-2 to TRBJ1-5, with D tentatively TRBD1 (6 bases). With 4 bases removed from V and 6 bases from J, the gap between germline ends came to 16 bases. Germline V gives CDR1 SGHAT, CDR2 FQNNGV. This CDR3 spans 15 amino acids. CDR3 sequence (DNA): TGTGCCAGCAGCTCCGGTGCAGGGGTCGGTCAGCCCCAGCATTTT. Its translation: CASSSGAGVGQPQHF.

The V call is TRBV27, the J call TRBJ1-2; D unresolved. Germline V gives CDR1 MNHEY, CDR2 SMNVEV (reference sequence). The CDR3 is 16 residues long. Deletions cut 0 bases from V and 0 bases from J, with 11 bases between. The CDR3 loop reads CASSLSFEHTNYGYTF. CDR3 coding DNA: TGTGCCAGCAGTTTATCGTTCGAACACACTAACTATGGCTACACCTTC.

This clone was found a few times. The sample carries other DNA sequences with the same CDR3. The rearrangement links TRBV30 to TRBJ2-3, with 9 nucleotides matching TRBD2. The germline V gene has CDR1 GTSNPN and CDR2 SVGIG (reference sequence). This CDR3 spans 14 amino acids. The V and J ends lost 2 bases and 1 base, in that order; junction bases with no gene match: 1. The CDR3 here is CAWSLAGRTDTQYF. CDR3 nucleotides: TGTGCCTGGAGTCTAGCGGGACGCACAGATACGCAGTATTTT. Full variable domain (rest looked up from reference TRBV30 and TRBJ2-3): SQTIHQWPATLVQPVGSPLSLECTVEGTSNPNLYWYRQAAGRGLQLLFYSVGIGQISSEVPQNLSASRPQDRQFILSSKKLLLSDSGFYLCAWSLAGRTDTQYFGPGTRLTVL.

In its sample, this clone was seen a few times. V is TRBV5-1 and J is TRBJ1-3; perhaps TRBD1 as D (6 bases). The CDR3 is 14 residues long. The V gene's germline CDR1 is SGHRS and CDR2 YFSETQ. The V end was cut by 4 bases, the J end by 6 bases, with 14 bases between. The CDR3 region has the DNA TGCGCCAGCAGCCCCGGACAGAGAGAAAACACCATATATTTT. This sequence encodes CASSPGQRENTIYF.

This clone was picked up a small number of times. This chain uses TRBV6-1 with TRBJ1-2, with 7 positions matching TRBD1. The V and J ends lost 6 bases and 3 bases, in that order; junction bases with no gene match: 4. This CDR3 has 13 amino acids. Germline CDR1 MNHNS, CDR2 SASEGT. Here the CDR3 reads CASSTTGDYGYTF. Written as DNA, the CDR3 is TGTGCCAGCAGCACCACAGGGGACTATGGCTACACCTTC.

The chain combines TRBV5-6 with TRBJ1-1; tentatively, D is TRBD1 (6 bases). CDR1 and CDR2 from the germline V gene are SGHDT and YYEEEE. V shed 3 bases and J shed 5 bases, with 8 bases lying between them. The CDR3 extends over 12 amino acids. CDR3 sequence (DNA): TGTGCCAGCAGCTCAGGGGCTACTGAAGCTTTCTTT. Its protein product is CASSSGATEAFF. Based on the CDR3 plus reference TRBV5-6 and TRBJ1-1, the full variable domain is DAGVTQSPTHLIKTRGQQVTLRCSPKSGHDTVSWYQQALGQGPQFIFQYYEEEERQRGNFPDRFSGHQFPNYSSELNVNALLLGDSALYLCASSSGATEAFFGQGTRLTVV.

The chain carries TRBV9 and TRBJ2-1; 13 bases map to TRBD2. Germline V gives CDR1 SGDLS, CDR2 YYNGEE. The CDR3 length is 18 residues. Losses at the gene ends were 2 bases for V and 4 bases for J; bases not matched to a gene: 9. This CDR3 reads CASSVGLAGPILYNEQFF. The CDR3 region has the DNA TGTGCCAGCAGCGTGGGACTAGCGGGACCCATCTTATACAATGAGCAGTTCTTC.

This clone showed up just a few times. The chain joins TRBV5-1 to TRBJ1-2, with 9 positions matching TRBD1. Germline V gene data show CDR1 as SGHRS and CDR2 as YFSETQ. The V segment lost 0 bases and the J segment 4 bases; nucleotides outside the gene matches: 7. The length of the CDR3 is 16 residues. This chain's CDR3 is CASSLESGQGLYGYTF. As DNA, the CDR3 is TGCGCCAGCAGCTTGGAATCGGGACAGGGTCTCTATGGCTACACCTTC.

This sequence joins TRBV30 and TRBJ1-5; 7 nucleotides agree with TRBD1. The ends lost 1 base at V and 5 bases at J; junction bases unmatched: 8. CDR3 length: 15 residues. CDR1 GTSNPN and CDR2 SVGIG come from the germline V gene (reference sequence). For the CDR3, the DNA is TGTGCCTGGAGTGCTGCCGGGACAGCCGATCAGCCCCAGCATTTT. Translated: CAWSAAGTADQPQHF.

This chain joins TRBV28 and TRBJ1-1, with 9 positions matching TRBD1. V shed 5 bases and J 2 bases; nucleotides not matched to a gene: 3. In germline, CDR1 is MDHEN, CDR2 SYDVKM. The CDR3 length is 14 residues. The CDR3 bases are TGTGCCAGCAGTCAGACAGGGGGTAACACTGAAGCTTTCTTT. Its translation is CASSQTGGNTEAFF.

V gene TRBV2 combines with J gene TRBJ1-2, with 9 bases fitting TRBD1. The CDR3 consists of 15 residues. Germline values: CDR1 SNHLY, CDR2 FYNNEI. The V segment lost 6 bases and the J segment 3 bases; nucleotides outside the gene matches: 8. Written as DNA, the CDR3 is TGTGCCAGCAGCGCGACAGGGGGAGTCTACTATGGCTACACCTTC. Translating it yields CASSATGGVYYGYTF.

This clone was seen more than once but under ten times. J is TRBJ1-1 and V is TRBV5-1, with a possible D match to TRBD1 (5 bases). This CDR3 contains 15 residues. Germline V gives CDR1 SGHRS, CDR2 YFSETQ. Trimming left V 0 bases short and J 4 bases short, with 13 bases between. This CDR3 reads CASSLEPGEGTEAFF. The CDR3 region has the DNA TGCGCCAGCAGCTTGGAGCCGGGGGAGGGCACTGAAGCTTTCTTT.

The chain employs TRBV11-2 and TRBJ1-3; D not resolved. The CDR3 is 14 amino acids. The V end was cut by 4 bases, the J end by 4 bases, with 11 bases between. Germline assignment: CDR1 SGHAT and CDR2 FQNNGV. As DNA, the CDR3 is TGTGCCAGCAGCTCCTTGAGAGGGGGAAACACCATATATTTT. It is translated as CASSSLRGGNTIYF.

This clone was counted a single time. The chain joins TRBV28 to TRBJ2-1; 11 bases are a match to TRBD1. Germline loops: CDR1 MDHEN, CDR2 SYDVKM. There are 14 residues in the CDR3. Germline trimming cut 3 bases from V and 6 bases from J; bases unmatched to any gene: 1. The CDR3 DNA reads TGTGCCAGCAGTTTGGGACAGGGGGGCAATGAGCAGTTCTTC. Translating it yields CASSLGQGGNEQFF. The whole variable domain, remainder taken from reference TRBV28 and TRBJ2-1, is DVKVTQSSRYLVKRTGEKVFLECVQDMDHENMFWYRQDPGLGLRLIYFSYDVKMKEKGDIPEGYSVSREKKERFSLILESASTNQTSMYLCASSLGQGGNEQFFGPGTRLTVL.

This chain connects TRBV11-2 to TRBJ1-1, with 11 positions matching TRBD1. Germline trimming cut 6 bases from V and 11 bases from J; bases unmatched to any gene: 8. The CDR3 extends over 13 amino acids. Germline loops: CDR1 SGHAT, CDR2 FQNNGV. The chain's CDR3 is CASSLDRGRRAFF. CDR3 in DNA: TGTGCCAGCAGTCTGGACAGGGGGCGCAGGGCTTTCTTT.

The chain couples TRBV7-3 to TRBJ2-3; a possible D gene is TRBD2 (5 bases). Trimming removed 4 bases from V and 0 bases from J, with 11 bases in between. The germline gives CDR1 SGHTA, CDR2 FQGTGA. This CDR3 region has 15 residues. CDR3 amino acids: CASSSSSGSTDTQYF. In DNA, the CDR3 is TGTGCCAGCAGCTCCTCCTCGGGAAGCACAGATACGCAGTATTTT.

The chain combines TRBV15 with TRBJ2-5; D not resolved. The CDR3 contains 16 residues. With 1 base removed from V and 1 base from J, the gap between germline ends came to 13 bases. Germline loops: CDR1 LNHNV, CDR2 YYDKDF (reference sequence). DNA of the CDR3: TGTGCCACCAGCAGAGGCTTGGAGACTCGCCAAGAGACCCAGTACTTC. It specifies CATSRGLETRQETQYF.

The V gene is TRBV4-2, the J gene TRBJ1-1; the D is unclear. Germline V gives CDR1 LGHNA, CDR2 YNFKEQ. The CDR3 is 13 residues long. V was shortened by 4 bases and J by 8 bases, with 14 bases between the two germline ends. The CDR3 reads CASSRTHEEEAFF. CDR3 DNA: TGTGCCAGCAGCCGCACTCACGAGGAAGAAGCTTTCTTT.

Only one count was recorded for this clone. V is TRBV27 and J is TRBJ2-7; D is unresolved. The germline CDR1 and CDR2 sequences are MNHEY and SMNVEV (reference sequence). The CDR3 totals 13 residues. V dropped 3 bases and J dropped 0 bases, with 6 bases sitting between them. CDR3 in DNA: TGTGCCAGCAGTTTTTCCAGCTCCTACGAGCAGTACTTC. This sequence encodes CASSFSSSYEQYF.

The chain couples TRBV18 to TRBJ2-3, with D possibly being TRBD2 (6 bases). The CDR3 length is 16 residues. Germline CDR1 is KGHSH and CDR2 is LQKENI. Trimming left V 2 bases short and J 1 base short, with 13 bases between. Here the CDR3 reads CASSPGTGAGTDTQYF. DNA for the CDR3: TGTGCCAGCTCACCAGGTACGGGAGCTGGCACAGATACGCAGTATTTT.

This sequence joins TRBV27 and TRBJ1-5, with 7 bases lining up with TRBD1. Germline CDR1 reads MNHEY; CDR2 reads SMNVEV (reference sequence). V dropped 6 bases and J dropped 13; count of bases not matched to a gene: 9. This CDR3 is 12 amino acids long. As DNA, the CDR3 is TGTGCCAGCAGGCCAGCAGGGGGATCTCAGCATTTT. Protein: CASRPAGGSQHF.

The chain carries TRBV5-1 and TRBJ2-2, with TRBD2 identical over 7 bases. The ends lost 0 bases at V and 6 bases at J; junction bases unmatched: 2. The V gene's germline CDR1 is SGHRS and CDR2 YFSETQ. This CDR3 spans 14 amino acids. DNA of the CDR3: TGCGCCAGCAGCTTGGACGGGAGGTCCGGGGAGCTGTTTTTT. This encodes CASSLDGRSGELFF.

The chain has TRBV7-2 and TRBJ2-2; D gene unclear. The germline V and J ends were trimmed by 1 base and 6 bases, with 15 bases remaining between them. From germline, CDR1 is SGHTA and CDR2 FQGNSA. The CDR3 spans 16 residues. In DNA, the CDR3 is TGTGCCAGCAGCTTAGTGTTGGGCCCCCCTCCCGGGGAGCTGTTTTTT. Translation: CASSLVLGPPPGELFF.

This chain links TRBV19 with TRBJ2-2, with unresolved D. The CDR3 totals 13 residues. CDR1 LNHDA and CDR2 SQIVND come from the germline V gene (reference sequence). Trimming shortened V by 0 bases and J by 13 bases, and 12 bases separated the two germline ends. This CDR3 reads CASSIDYAQWLFF. In nucleotides, the CDR3 is TGTGCCAGTAGTATAGATTACGCACAATGGCTGTTTTTT.

The chain employs TRBV14 and TRBJ1-4; TRBD1 is a possible D gene (6 bases). Germline lookup yields CDR1 SGHDN and CDR2 FVKESK. This CDR3 is built from 15 residues. V lost 0 bases to trimming and J lost 10 bases, with 15 bases between them. In nucleotides, the CDR3 is TGTGCCAGCAGCCAAGAGTCGGGGGGCCCGGGAAAACTGTTTTTT. It specifies CASSQESGGPGKLFF.

In this sample, this clone turned up once. The V call is TRBV30, the J call TRBJ2-3, with 7 bases fitting TRBD2. This CDR3 is built from 13 residues. Germline values: CDR1 GTSNPN, CDR2 SVGIG (reference sequence). In DNA, the CDR3 is TGTGGCTCCACGGGGGGAAGCACAGATACGCAGTATTTT. This sequence encodes CGSTGGSTDTQYF.